The 5 T cell receptor beta chains in this list originate from one sample, sequenced in a study of T-cell memory formation after mild COVID-19. TCRdb re-analysed the 5' RACE reads in MiXCR, keeping a single row per CDR3 protein. The repertoire holds around 100,000 distinct CDR3 sequences, 20% to 25% seen once, with approximately 41% in the top ten. What was sequenced was PBMCs or a T cell subset sorted from them (not recorded which). Source of these receptors: a man between 18 and 29 years old who had mild COVID-19 (a few samples of this study predate the infection). Cell type and time point are not known.

This clonotype was observed a few times. The chain joins TRBV5-6 to TRBJ2-1; unclear D gene. This CDR3 is built from 13 residues. Trimming cost V 6 bases and J 0 bases, with 7 bases left between them. The V gene's germline CDR1 is SGHDT and CDR2 YYEEEE. In DNA form, the CDR3 reads TGTGCCAGCATCAAGAGCTCCTACAATGAGCAGTTCTTC. Its protein is CASIKSSYNEQFF.

This clonotype was picked up many times. The J gene is TRBJ2-5, the V gene TRBV20-1; D unclear. This CDR3 has 12 residues. V was shortened by 3 bases and J by 5 bases, with 10 bases between the two germline ends. Germline-derived CDR1 and CDR2 are DFQATT and SNEGSKA (reference sequence). This chain's CDR3 is CSASSRRETQYF. In DNA, the CDR3 is TGCAGTGCTAGTTCCCGTAGGGAGACCCAGTACTTC.

V is TRBV20-1 and J is TRBJ1-6; TRBD1 agrees at 7 bases. The CDR3 contains 15 residues. The J segment lost 6 bases and the V segment lost 1 base, leaving 6 bases of the junction unmatched. CDR1 is DFQATT and CDR2 is SNEGSKA in the germline V gene (reference sequence). The CDR3 DNA is TGCAGTGCTAGAGCCCGACAGGGACTTAATTCACCCCTCCACTTT. This codes for CSARARQGLNSPLHF.

The rearrangement joins TRBV20-1 to TRBJ2-1; the match to TRBD2 covers 7 bases. Germline V gene data show CDR1 as DFQATT and CDR2 as SNEGSKA (reference sequence). Trimming removed 5 bases from V and 2 bases from J; junction bases left unmatched: 3. This CDR3 has 13 residues. CDR3 region: CSARGLAYNEQFF. Written as DNA, the CDR3 is TGCAGTGCTCGTGGACTAGCCTACAATGAGCAGTTCTTC.

This clonotype was seen a few times. The chain links TRBV6-6 to TRBJ2-3; the D is unclear. V lost 4 bases, J lost 6 bases, and 14 bases lay in between. CDR1 is MNHNY and CDR2 is SVGAGI in the germline V gene (reference sequence). The CDR3 is 14 residues long. This chain's CDR3 is CASSWSGPMDTQYF. The CDR3 DNA is TGTGCCAGCAGTTGGTCCGGGCCAATGGATACGCAGTATTTT.